This T cell receptor (beta chain) was captured in a study of blood T cells in healthy people across ages. Per the germline V gene, CDR1 is MNHEY and CDR2 is SMNVEV (reference sequence). V was cut by 6 bases and J by 10 bases, with 16 bases left in between. This CDR3 is built from 14 residues. PCR was performed a second time for about 7 to 11 cycles using a sample-barcoded 5' primer and a J-beta primer mix. TCRdb analysed the 5' RACE reads with MiXCR anew, one entry per CDR3 protein. The sample holds 550,000 to 650,000 distinct CDR3 sequences, less than 35% seen once. The J gene is TRBJ1-6, the V gene TRBV27, with TRBD1 as a possible D gene (6 bases). Sequencing input: blood. The origin of this receptor is a woman aged 80 or over in good health. CDR3: CASRYRERSSPLHF. CDR3 DNA sequence: TGTGCCAGCAGGTACAGGGAACGGAGCTCACCCCTCCACTTT.